Reported below is one T cell receptor beta chain. CDR3 length: 18 residues. V lost 3 bases, J lost 6 bases, and 23 bases lay in between. Germline V CDR1 and CDR2: SGHTA, FQGNSA. Source study methods: Cell counts per sample came from amplifying reference gene primers. TCRdb's table, derived via immunoSEQ multiplex PCR, lists solely in-frame clones and lacks some. The DNA gave D and trimming, while V, J and clone size come from that table. The sample shows about 180,000 clones, approximately 86% of them seen only once. This sample was taken from a study of blood T cell repertoires in COVID-19. Study-wide context: Sites across the United States, Italy and Spain contributed samples from acute and convalescent COVID-19. PBMCs, B-cell-depleted T cells, or T cells provided the cDNA or gDNA that made up the material.

The chain combines TRBV7-2 with TRBJ2-2; possible D gene TRBD1, 6 bases. Source material: peripheral blood. The sequence derives from a middle-aged man with active or convalescent COVID-19. The CDR3 DNA is TGTGCCAGCAGCTTGGAACAGGGTTCTTGGCGTAGCGCCGGGGAGCTGTTTTTT. Its protein product is CASSLEQGSWRSAGELFF. Looking up the rest from reference TRBV7-2 and TRBJ2-2 gives the full variable domain: GAGVSQSPSNKVTEKGKDVELRCDPISGHTALYWYRQSLGQGLEFLIYFQGNSAPDKSGLPSDRFSAERTGGSVSTLTIQRTQQEDSAVYLCASSLEQGSWRSAGELFFGEGSRLTVL.